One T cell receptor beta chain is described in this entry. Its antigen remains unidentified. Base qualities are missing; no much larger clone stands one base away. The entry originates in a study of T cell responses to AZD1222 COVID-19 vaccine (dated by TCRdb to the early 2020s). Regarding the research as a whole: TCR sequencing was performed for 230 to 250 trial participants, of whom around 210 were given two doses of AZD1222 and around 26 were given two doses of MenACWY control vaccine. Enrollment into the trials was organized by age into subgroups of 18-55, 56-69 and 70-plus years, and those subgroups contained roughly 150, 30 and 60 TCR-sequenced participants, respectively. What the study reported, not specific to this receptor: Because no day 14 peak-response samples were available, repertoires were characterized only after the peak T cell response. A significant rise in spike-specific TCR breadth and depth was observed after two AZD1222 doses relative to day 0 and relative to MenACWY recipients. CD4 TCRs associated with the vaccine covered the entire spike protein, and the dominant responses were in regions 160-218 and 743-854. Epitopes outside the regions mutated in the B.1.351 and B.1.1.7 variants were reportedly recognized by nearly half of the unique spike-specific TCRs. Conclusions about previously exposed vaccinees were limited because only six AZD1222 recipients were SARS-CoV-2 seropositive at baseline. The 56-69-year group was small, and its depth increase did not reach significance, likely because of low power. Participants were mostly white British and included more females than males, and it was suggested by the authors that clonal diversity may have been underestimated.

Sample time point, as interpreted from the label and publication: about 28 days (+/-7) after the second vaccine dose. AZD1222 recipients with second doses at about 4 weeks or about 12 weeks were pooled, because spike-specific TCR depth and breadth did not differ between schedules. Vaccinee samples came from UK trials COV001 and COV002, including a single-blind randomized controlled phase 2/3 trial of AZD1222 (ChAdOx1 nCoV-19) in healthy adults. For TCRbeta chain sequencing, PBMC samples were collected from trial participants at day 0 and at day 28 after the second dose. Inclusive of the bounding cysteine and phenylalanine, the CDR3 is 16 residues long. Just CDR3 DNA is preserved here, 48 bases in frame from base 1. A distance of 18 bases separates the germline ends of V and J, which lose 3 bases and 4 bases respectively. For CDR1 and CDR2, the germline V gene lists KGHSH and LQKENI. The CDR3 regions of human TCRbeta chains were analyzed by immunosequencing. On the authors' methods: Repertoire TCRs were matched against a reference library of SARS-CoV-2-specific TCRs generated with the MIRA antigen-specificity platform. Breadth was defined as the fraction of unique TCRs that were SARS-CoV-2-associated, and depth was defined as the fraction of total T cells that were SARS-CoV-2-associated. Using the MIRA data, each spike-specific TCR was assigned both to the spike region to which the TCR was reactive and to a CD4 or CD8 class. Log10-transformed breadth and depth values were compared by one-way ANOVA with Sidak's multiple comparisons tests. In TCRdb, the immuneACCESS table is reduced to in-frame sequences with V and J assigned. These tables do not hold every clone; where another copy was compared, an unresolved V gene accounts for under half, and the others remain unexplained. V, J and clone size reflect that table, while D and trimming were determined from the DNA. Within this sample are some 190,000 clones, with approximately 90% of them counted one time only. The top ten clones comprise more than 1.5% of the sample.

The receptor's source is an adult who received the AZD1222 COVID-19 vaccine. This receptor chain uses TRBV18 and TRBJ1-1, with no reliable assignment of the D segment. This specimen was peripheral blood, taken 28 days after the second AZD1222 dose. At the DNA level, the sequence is TGTGCCAGCTCACCCCTCGCCCGGGGAGGATCCACTGAAGCTTTCTTT. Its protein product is CASSPLARGGSTEAFF.